This T cell receptor (beta chain) was sequenced for a study of cytomegalovirus exposure and HLA in healthy donors. The study, taken as a whole, reports: A later analysis linked a missense variant in DCLRE1C to the trimming of TCR beta V and J genes. The study recorded 164 TCR beta chains that were cytomegalovirus-associated. Common viral pathogens seemed, in a later analysis, to connect with several of the most significant clusters. Rare TCR sequences dominated, though some public TCRs recurred in many donors.

The PCR contained 60 Vbeta and 13 Jbeta primers. Produced via immunoSEQ multiplex PCR; TCRdb's table is partial and in-frame only. The sample holds approximately 200,000 clones, around 80% seen once. Turning to this clone: Antigen: not known.

Sequenced sample: PBMCs. The clonotype originates from a woman between 18 and 30 years old in good health and CMV-seropositive.

The CDR3 DNA reads TGTGCCAGCAGCTCCTCGTACCGGGATACGCAGTATTTT. Protein: CASSSSYRDTQYF. This chain connects TRBV5-8 to TRBJ2-3; no firm D call. In germline, CDR1 is SGHTS, CDR2 YDEGEE. V was pared by 3 bases and J by 6 bases, with 11 bases between. This CDR3 has 13 amino acids.